This record looks at one TCR beta chain sequence and its context. This clonotype was seen a handful of times. It lacks a known antigen. Its ends do not fully match the called genes, so a read error is possible. The receptor library was made with 5' RACE. The reads were generated on an Illumina HiSeq 2500. The second PCR ran for about 6 to 12 cycles and used a J-beta primer mix along with a sample-barcoded 5' primer. A unique molecular identifier was introduced onto each TCR beta cDNA molecule by a template-switch 5' adaptor carrying 12 random nucleotides. At least 2.5 million CDR3-containing paired-end reads were obtained from each sample. All of the RNA was converted into first-strand cDNA using the Mint cDNA synthesis kit, with a TRBC-specific oligonucleotide serving as the primer. After uracil-DNA glycosylase treatment, a first 18-cycle PCR used universal primers M1SS and BC2_uni_R on all cDNA. As for the original processing: Each sample was normalized by randomly selecting 1 million high-quality reads, each carrying a distinct molecular identifier. Instead of being binned into consensus sequences, reads that shared molecular identifiers were thrown out. MiTCR, set to a Q25 quality threshold and the strictest error-elimination algorithm, was used for CDR3 identification, clonotype clustering and error correction. A nonparametric unseen species model using Euler transformation provided a lower-bound estimate of total TCR beta diversity. TCRdb applied fastp at Q25 and MiXCR to the public reads, then kept only in-frame beta chains. For every CDR3 protein sequence, its rows merge into one entry that carries the most common genes and DNA. In this record, the V and J calls reflect TCRdb's handling and not the investigators' own analysis. Present in this sample are about 680,000 distinct CDR3 sequences, 49% of which were seen just once. The top ten clones comprise roughly a third of the sample.

The donors were roughly 39 Caucasian individuals from Russia, aged roughly 6 to 90 years, who were systemically healthy. About 10 milliliters of peripheral blood were drawn from each donor into EDTA-treated Vacutainer tubes. Ficoll-Paque density-gradient centrifugation was used to isolate PBMCs, with at least 6 million obtained per sample. Total RNA, at least 5 micrograms per sample, was extracted from PBMCs with Trizol reagent. The percentages of naive CD45RAhigh/CD27high T cells were determined by flow cytometry on a PBMC aliquot from every donor. The data were obtained in a study of blood T cells in healthy people across ages (dated by TCRdb to about 2015). Notes on the research overall: Template switching captured roughly one uniquely barcoded TCR beta cDNA molecule per two T cells in model experiments. Age-related changes in TCR beta repertoire diversity were measured in the study by deep sequencing normalized with unique cDNA molecular identifiers. Donors were grouped into four age groups: young (average approximately 15 years), middle-aged (around 39), aged (around 60) and long-lived (over 80). The study analyzed two additional independent replicas of 1 million unique cDNA reads from the same blood draw for two donors, one aged 18 to 30 and one aged 80 or older. To avoid experimental bias, donors of different ages were randomly spread across the sequencing lanes.

The CDR3 covers 15 residues, taking in both the cysteine and the phenylalanine. Solely the CDR3 DNA is kept, with 45 bases framed from the first base. The germline V gene encodes CDR1 SGDLS and CDR2 YYNGEE. Beyond this particular receptor, the publication reports: As age increased, observed TCR beta diversity per million T cells dropped in a roughly linear way, and a significant reduction was already evident by age about 40. The CMV infection status of donors was not known, potentially confounding age-related changes in expanded clonotypes. A strong correlation was found between observed TCR beta diversity and the percentage of naive T cells measured by flow cytometry. Total diversity estimates from one million sequenced T cells were considered lower bounds and underestimates. Bulk unsorted PBMC profiling prevented conclusive comparison of naive and antigen-experienced compartments. The long-lived group showed more naive CD4+ T cells, fewer expanded clones and increased TCR diversity than the aged group, suggesting age selection.

The sequence was obtained from a woman aged 55-75 years in good health. The sample comprised blood. The V gene is TRBV9 and the J gene is TRBJ2-1, with TRBD1 matching 9 junction bases. DNA sequence: TGTGCTAGCAGCGTAACAGGGGGCCCCTACAATGAGCAGTTCTTC. This translates into CASSVTGGPYNEQFF. When the CDR3 is completed using the reference TRBV9 and TRBJ2-1 genes on either side, the full variable domain is DSGVTQTPKHLITATGQRVTLRCSPRSGDLSVYWYQQSLDQGLQFLIQYYNGEERAKGNILERFSAQQFPDLHSELNLSSLELGDSALYFCASSVTGGPYNEQFFGPGTRLTVL.